This entry is about one T cell receptor beta chain. These data are taken from a study of T cells in Graves' hyperthyroidism and ophthalmopathy. Germline CDR1 is SGHDN and CDR2 is FVKESK. This CDR3 is 16 amino acids long. V shed 4 bases and J shed 3 bases, with 18 bases lying between them. Amplification of TCR beta CDR3 regions was performed using RNA transcripts as template. During a first-round RT-PCR of the TCR CDR3, the HTBI primer set was used. Via MiXCR, TCRdb re-called the multiplex PCR reads, giving one row per CDR3 protein. The sample has fewer than 650,000 distinct CDR3 sequences; around 15% are singletons. Exclusion criteria comprised uncontrolled infection, other autoimmune disease, pregnancy or lactation.

The sequence was collected from a woman aged 40-49 years with Graves' ophthalmopathy. V and J are TRBV14 and TRBJ1-2; a possible D gene is TRBD1 (5 bases). Sequencing was done on a sample of blood. This CDR3 is CASSPQVGQTHYGYTF. CDR3 nucleotide sequence: TGTGCCAGCAGCCCCCAAGTAGGACAAACCCACTATGGCTACACCTTC.